This TCR beta chain was observed in a study of T cell clones after liver transplantation. Looking at the study overall: Three of the eight recipients were HCV-positive; the rest had non-autoimmune, non-viral transplant indications.

V lost 7 bases and J lost 6, with 15 bases in between. Germline CDR1 is SGHAT and CDR2 is FQNNGV. The CDR3 runs 14 residues. Sequenced by immunoSEQ multiplex PCR; TCRdb stores in-frame clones only, minus some. In the table there are tens of thousands of clones, around 70% of which are singletons. The chain uses TRBV11-2 and TRBJ2-2, with D perhaps matching TRBD2 (5 bases). The receptor was derived from a human patient who received a liver transplant. Some T cells may have come from the graft donor. The material was CD4+ T cells from blood, obtained at the 22-month timepoint. CDR3 sequence: CASTGYGVAGELFF. In DNA, the CDR3 is TGTGCCAGCACTGGGTACGGGGTTGCCGGGGAGCTGTTTTTT.